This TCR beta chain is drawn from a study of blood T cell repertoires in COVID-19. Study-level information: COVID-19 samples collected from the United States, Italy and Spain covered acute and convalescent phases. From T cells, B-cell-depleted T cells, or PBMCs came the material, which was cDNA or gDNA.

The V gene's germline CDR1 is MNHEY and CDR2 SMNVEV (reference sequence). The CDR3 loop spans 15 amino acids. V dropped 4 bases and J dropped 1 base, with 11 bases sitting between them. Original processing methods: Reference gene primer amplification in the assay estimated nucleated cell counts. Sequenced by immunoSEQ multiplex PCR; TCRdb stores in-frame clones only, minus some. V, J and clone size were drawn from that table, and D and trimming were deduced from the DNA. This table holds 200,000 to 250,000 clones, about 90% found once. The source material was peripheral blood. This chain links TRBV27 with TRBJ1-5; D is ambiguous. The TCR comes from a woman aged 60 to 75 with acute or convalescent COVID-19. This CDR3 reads CASSSTSASNQPQHF. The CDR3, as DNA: TGTGCCAGCAGTTCTACCTCCGCGAGCAATCAGCCCCAGCATTTT.